This T cell receptor (beta chain) was recorded in a study of sequential checkpoint blockade in melanoma. Looking at the study overall: Maintenance nivolumab came after either treatment sequence.

Treatment described: randomized to nivolumab then ipilimumab (arm A) or the reverse (arm B). None of the patients previously received DNA-damaging chemotherapy. From thawed PBMCs, live CD3+CD8+ cells negative for CD19 and CD56 were sorted. TCRdb's copy holds only in-frame clones and misses some; the assay was immunoSEQ multiplex PCR. Among roughly 11,000 clones listed, 70% to 80% were seen once. The germline CDR1 and CDR2 sequences are SNHLY and FYNNEI. Unmatched junction bases numbered 8, after V lost 4 bases and J lost 7 bases. The CDR3 totals 15 residues. The sequence came from a human donor with melanoma. V and J are TRBV2 and TRBJ2-1, with 9 bases that match TRBD1. This material consisted of CD8+ T cells sorted from blood (inferred from file names), taken from a patient given nivolumab and ipilimumab in sequence. As DNA, the CDR3 is TGTGCCAGCAGTGTCTTACAGGGGGCCTTTAATGAGCAGTTCTTC. This encodes CASSVLQGAFNEQFF.